The T cell receptor (beta chain) described here comes from a study of kidney transplant recipient with SARS-CoV-2 infection. In TCRdb, the reads were re-called with MiXCR into one record per CDR3 protein. The table has 200,000 to 300,000 distinct CDR3 sequences, more than 25% seen once. The germline CDR1 and CDR2 sequences are DFQATT and SNEGSKA (reference sequence). This CDR3 has 16 amino acids. Notes on this clonotype: The junction shows a germline mismatch at one end, possibly a read error.

The receptor's source is a male patient aged 30 to 40 who had COVID-19 and was a kidney transplant recipient. Some T cells may be transferred from the graft donor. The sequences come from a blood sample, collected at baseline and between days 110 and 120 from a kidney transplant recipient. V is TRBV20-1 and J is TRBJ2-1, with TRBD2 identical over 7 bases. CDR3 protein: CSGNEDGGRQHNEQLF. The DNA for the CDR3 is TGCAGTGGGAACGAGGACGGCGGGAGACAGCACAATGAGCAGCTCTTC.